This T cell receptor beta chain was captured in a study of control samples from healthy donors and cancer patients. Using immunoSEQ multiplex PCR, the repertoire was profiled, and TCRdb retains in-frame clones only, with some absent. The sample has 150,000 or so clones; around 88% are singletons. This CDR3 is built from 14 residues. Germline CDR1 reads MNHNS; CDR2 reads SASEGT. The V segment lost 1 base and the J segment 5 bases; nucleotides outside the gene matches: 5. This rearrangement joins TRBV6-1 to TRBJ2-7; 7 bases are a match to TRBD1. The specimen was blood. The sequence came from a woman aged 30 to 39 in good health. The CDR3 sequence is CASSEGGQWDEQYF. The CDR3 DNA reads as TGTGCCAGCAGTGAAGGGGGACAGTGGGACGAGCAGTACTTC.